These 25 T cell receptor beta chains originate from one sample sequenced in a study of beta chain features in type 1 diabetes. The antigens for these receptors are not known. Regarding the study as a whole: Type 1 diabetes patients had moderately but significantly shorter TCRB CDR3s in all four CD4+ subsets.

The whole isolated RNA underwent reverse transcription, so sequencing captured expressed TCRB transcripts. Clones were read by immunoSEQ multiplex PCR, and TCRdb kept only the in-frame ones, dropping some. The data hold over 150,000 clones, with around 8.6% observed a single time. Sequencing was carried out using central memory CD4+ T cells from blood. The receptor set was obtained from a woman aged 18-29 years with type 1 diabetes.

There are a few counts of this clone. The V gene is TRBV7-2, the J gene TRBJ1-4, with 7 bases that match TRBD1. Germline trimming cut 3 bases from V and 8 bases from J; bases unmatched to any gene: 12. CDR1 and CDR2 from the germline V gene are SGHTA and FQGNSA. This CDR3 region has 16 residues. The CDR3 reads CASSFSLTGSGEKLFF. The CDR3, as DNA: TGTGCCAGCAGCTTTTCCCTGACAGGGTCGGGAGAAAAACTGTTTTTT.

This clone occurred a few times. This sequence joins TRBV5-4 and TRBJ2-1; D is perhaps TRBD1 (5 bases). From germline, CDR1 is SGHNT and CDR2 YYREEE (reference sequence). CDR3 length equals 14 residues. Trimming took 4 bases from V and 4 from J, leaving 12 bases between them. CDR3 coding DNA: TGTGCCAGCAGCCCCCCAGGGCGGTACAATGAGCAGTTCTTC. It codes for CASSPPGRYNEQFF.

The chain joins TRBV6-6 to TRBJ1-1, with a tentative D call TRBD1 (6 bases). V lost 10 bases and J lost 1, with 16 bases in between. The CDR3 is 14 amino acids. Per germline, CDR1 MNHNY and CDR2 SVGAGI (reference sequence). Here the CDR3 reads CAIGRGTGNTEAFF. The DNA of the CDR3 is TGTGCCATCGGTAGGGGGACGGGGAACACTGAAGCTTTCTTT.

This clone was found a few times. The chain combines TRBV7-9 with TRBJ2-3; 8 bases align to TRBD1. Germline V gene sequence: CDR1 SEHNR, CDR2 FQNEAQ (reference sequence). The V gene end was trimmed by 6 bases and the J gene end by 7 bases; junction bases not matched to a gene: 12. The CDR3 totals 15 residues. The CDR3 loop reads CASRPTGGRFNTQYF. As DNA, the CDR3 is TGTGCCAGCAGACCTACAGGGGGTCGCTTCAATACGCAGTATTTT. The variable domain in full, with the rest retrieved from reference TRBV7-9 and TRBJ2-3, is DTGVSQNPRHKITKRGQNVTFRCDPISEHNRLYWYRQTLGQGPEFLTYFQNEAQLEKSRLLSDRFSAERPKGSFSTLEIQRTEQGDSAMYLCASRPTGGRFNTQYFGPGTRLTVL.

The chain carries TRBV18 and TRBJ2-7, with 8 bases aligning to TRBD2. Germline V gene data show CDR1 as KGHSH and CDR2 as LQKENI. The J segment lost 4 bases and the V segment lost 6 bases, leaving 8 bases of the junction unmatched. The CDR3 has 14 residues. CDR3 bases: TGTGCCAGCTCCAACCCGTCGGGGGGGTACGAGCAGTACTTC. Protein: CASSNPSGGYEQYF.

This clone was detected only a few times. This chain links TRBV5-1 with TRBJ1-2; possible D gene TRBD1, 5 bases. The CDR3 sequence is 14 residues long. The V and J ends lost 4 bases and 0 bases respectively, with 10 bases between them. Germline V gives CDR1 SGHRS, CDR2 YFSETQ. As DNA, the CDR3 is TGCGCCAGCAGCCCGGACACGGCTAACTATGGCTACACCTTC. This encodes CASSPDTANYGYTF. Supplemented by reference TRBV5-1 and TRBJ1-2, the full variable domain reads KAGVTQTPRYLIKTRGQQVTLSCSPISGHRSVSWYQQTPGQGLQFLFEYFSETQRNKGNFPGRFSGRQFSNSRSEMNVSTLELGDSALYLCASSPDTANYGYTFGSGTRLTVV.

The chain recombines TRBV5-1 with TRBJ2-5, with D possibly matching TRBD1 (5 bases). This CDR3 is 15 amino acids long. Trimming pared 7 bases from V and 1 base from J, leaving 17 bases between. Germline V gene sequence: CDR1 SGHRS, CDR2 YFSETQ. CDR3 DNA: TGCGCCAGCTCCAGGGCCGGGTTACCCCAAGAGACCCAGTACTTC. Its protein is CASSRAGLPQETQYF.

This clone was detected only a few times. CDR3: CASSRGDNSNQPQHF. The CDR3 nucleotides read TGTGCCAGCAGCCGGGGGGACAATAGCAATCAGCCCCAGCATTTT. The rearrangement uses TRBV28 and TRBJ1-5; TRBD1 is a possible D gene (6 bases). The germline V gene encodes CDR1 MDHEN and CDR2 SYDVKM. The length of the CDR3 is 15 residues. V was clipped by 6 bases and J by 0 bases, with 12 bases between them.

The chain couples TRBV5-5 to TRBJ2-1; 14 positions match TRBD2. Germline CDR1 and CDR2: SGHKS and YYEKEE (reference sequence). The CDR3 is 15 amino acids. Germline trimming cut 7 bases from V and 6 bases from J; bases unmatched to any gene: 6. The CDR3 DNA reads TGTGCCAGCTGGGCCGGGACTAGCGGGGGCAATGAGCAGTTCTTC. Its translation is CASWAGTSGGNEQFF.

This clone has a handful of counts. The gene calls are TRBV5-5 and TRBJ1-1; 7 nucleotides agree with TRBD1. Germline V CDR1 and CDR2: SGHKS, YYEKEE (reference sequence). This CDR3 is built from 15 residues. V shed 4 bases and J 3 bases; nucleotides not matched to a gene: 9. CDR3 loop: CASSPGDREHTEAFF. Here the CDR3 DNA reads TGTGCCAGCAGCCCCGGAGACAGGGAACACACTGAAGCTTTCTTT.

This clone has just a few counts. The chain has TRBV5-1 and TRBJ2-1; D remains ambiguous. CDR1 is SGHRS and CDR2 is YFSETQ in the germline V gene. The V and J ends lost 0 bases and 4 bases respectively, with 11 bases between them. The CDR3 length is 15 residues. The CDR3 spells CASSLGTELYNEQFF. CDR3 nucleotides: TGCGCCAGCAGCTTGGGAACCGAACTATACAATGAGCAGTTCTTC.

The chain combines TRBV7-2 with TRBJ2-5; D ambiguous. The ends were cut back, 0 bases at V and 4 bases at J, with 9 bases in the middle. Germline V gives CDR1 SGHTA, CDR2 FQGNSA. The CDR3 length is 14 residues. The CDR3 sequence is CASSLAFAVETQYF. DNA for the CDR3: TGTGCCAGCAGCTTAGCGTTCGCGGTAGAGACCCAGTACTTC.

The rearrangement uses TRBV14 and TRBJ1-4; 7 bases are a match to TRBD1. The trim removed 1 base at V and 1 base at J, leaving 3 bases unmatched. This CDR3 is built from 16 residues. Per the germline V gene, CDR1 is SGHDN and CDR2 is FVKESK. In nucleotides, the CDR3 is TGTGCCAGCAGCCAAGGTCGGACAGGAACTAATGAAAAACTGTTTTTT. It codes for CASSQGRTGTNEKLFF. Variable domain in full (rest from reference TRBV14 and TRBJ1-4): EAGVTQFPSHSVIEKGQTVTLRCDPISGHDNLYWYRRVMGKEIKFLLHFVKESKQDESGMPNNRFLAERTGGTYSTLKVQPAELEDSGVYFCASSQGRTGTNEKLFFGSGTQLSVL.

This rearrangement joins TRBV29-1 to TRBJ2-7; tentatively, D is TRBD2 (6 bases). V was clipped by 7 bases and J by 2 bases, with 18 bases between them. The V gene's germline CDR1 is SQVTM and CDR2 ANQGSEA. The CDR3 extends over 14 amino acids. The CDR3 DNA sequence: TGCAGCGCGGGAGACAGAGGCGGTACCTACGAGCAGTACTTC. This sequence encodes CSAGDRGGTYEQYF.

This chain links TRBV14 with TRBJ1-2; 8 nucleotides agree with TRBD1. The germline gives CDR1 SGHDN, CDR2 FVKESK. The CDR3 length is 13 residues. V shed 1 base and J 8 bases; nucleotides not matched to a gene: 3. CDR3 amino acids: CASSQVSGGGYTF. The CDR3 nucleotides are TGTGCCAGCAGCCAAGTATCAGGGGGCGGCTACACCTTC.

The chain couples TRBV27 to TRBJ2-7; 8 positions match TRBD1. Germline V lookup: CDR1 MNHEY, CDR2 SMNVEV (reference sequence). J lost 6 bases, V lost 8 bases, and 12 bases had no gene match. The CDR3 has 14 amino acids. The CDR3 reads CASFTHRGSVEQYF. As DNA, the CDR3 is TGTGCCAGCTTCACCCACAGGGGGTCGGTCGAGCAGTACTTC.

This chain joins TRBV5-6 and TRBJ2-2; D remains unclear. The CDR3 length is 14 residues. V was clipped by 0 bases and J by 4 bases, with 7 bases between them. Germline V gene sequence: CDR1 SGHDT, CDR2 YYEEEE. The CDR3 here is CASSLVSGTGELFF. CDR3 coding DNA: TGTGCCAGCAGCTTGGTCTCGGGCACCGGGGAGCTGTTTTTT.

The V call is TRBV29-1, the J call TRBJ1-2, with 11 bases that match TRBD1. The CDR3 is 13 residues long. Trimming at V came to 5 bases and at J to 6 bases, leaving 5 bases not matched to a gene. Germline CDR1 SQVTM, CDR2 ANQGSEA. As DNA, the CDR3 is TGCAGCGTTACTTCGGGACAGGGGGATGGCTACACCTTC. Protein sequence: CSVTSGQGDGYTF.

The CDR3, as DNA: TGTGCCAGCAGTTTTCAGGTGGGCACTGAAGCTTTCTTT. Encoded protein: CASSFQVGTEAFF. The chain carries TRBV27 and TRBJ1-1; no firm D call. The CDR3 runs 13 residues. The V and J ends lost 3 bases and 4 bases respectively, with 9 bases between them. Germline V gives CDR1 MNHEY, CDR2 SMNVEV (reference sequence).

The chain combines TRBV11-3 with TRBJ2-1; TRBD1 aligns across 7 bases. Trimming cost V 1 base and J 9 bases; bases outside gene matches: 6. The CDR3 length is 14 residues. The germline V gene has CDR1 SGHNT and CDR2 YENEEA. CDR3 in DNA: TGTGCCAGCAGCTTAGGACAGGGTAACGGTGAGCAGTTCTTC. This sequence encodes CASSLGQGNGEQFF.

The chain's CDR3 is CASSVEAAGDTQYF. CDR3 DNA: TGTGCCAGCAGCGTAGAGGCTGCCGGGGATACGCAGTATTTT. This chain links TRBV9 with TRBJ2-3; D gene ambiguous. Germline CDR1 and CDR2: SGDLS and YYNGEE. The germline V and J ends were trimmed by 0 bases and 6 bases, with 11 bases remaining between them. The CDR3 runs 14 residues.

This clone was seen only a few times. Here the CDR3 DNA reads TGTGCCTGGAGTGCCCAGGGACAGATAGATCCAGAGACCCAGTACTTC. This translates into CAWSAQGQIDPETQYF. The chain links TRBV30 to TRBJ2-5; 7 positions match TRBD1. CDR3 length: 16 residues. Germline loops: CDR1 GTSNPN, CDR2 SVGIG (reference sequence). The junction had 12 bases not matched to a gene; V was cut back by 1 base and J by 4 bases.

This clone was seen more than once but under ten times. Germline is not matched at one junction end, which may reflect a read error. V gene TRBV5-1 combines with J gene TRBJ2-7, with D uncertain. The CDR3 length is 13 residues. CDR1 is SGHRS, CDR2 YFSETQ, per germline. CDR3 residues: CASSLELSNEQYF. The CDR3 DNA reads as TGCGCCAGCAGCTTGGAACTCTCCAACGAGCAGTACTTC.

The chain uses TRBV6-5 and TRBJ2-5, with TRBD1 as a possible D gene (6 bases). This CDR3 is 14 amino acids long. Trimming left V 6 bases short and J 5 bases short, with 16 bases between. The germline V gene encodes CDR1 MNHEY and CDR2 SVGAGI. The DNA for the CDR3 is TGTGCCAGCAGACCCGGGGACACAGAGGAGACCCAGTACTTC. The encoded protein is CASRPGDTEETQYF.

The rearrangement links TRBV4-3 to TRBJ2-3; D perhaps matches TRBD1 (6 bases). With 2 bases removed from V and 3 bases from J, the gap between germline ends came to 15 bases. CDR1 and CDR2 (germline): LGHNA, YSLEER. This CDR3 is 16 amino acids long. The CDR3 bases are TGCGCCAGCAGCCAAAGCAGGGGTACCTGGACAGATACGCAGTATTTT. It codes for CASSQSRGTWTDTQYF.